Listed below are T cell receptor beta chains from one sample, sequenced in a study of T cells expressing NK-cell markers. TCRdb re-analyzed the 5' RACE reads; it lists each CDR3 protein once, without DNA. Its listing shows about 550,000 distinct CDR3 sequences. Specimen: blood T cells: a sorted CD56 or NKG2C T cell subset, CD4+ or CD8+ T cells, or bulk PBMC T cells (not recorded which). The receptors come from a man aged 18 to 29 in good health. CDR3s include the opening cysteine and the closing phenylalanine or tryptophan.

J	length	V	CDR3
TRBJ2-2	16	TRBV5-1	CASSSIAGGPLGELFF
TRBJ2-1	16	TRBV5-1	CASSSYRDRGPDEQFF
TRBJ1-3	16	TRBV12-3/TRBV12-4	CASSFNGQGSGNTIYF
TRBJ1-4	15	TRBV6-5	CASSYGGKTNEKLFF
TRBJ2-1	11	TRBV20-1	CSALVRREQFF
TRBJ1-4	15	TRBV9	CASSVGDQGNEKLFF
TRBJ2-2	15	TRBV7-2	CASSLSWSVTGELFF
TRBJ2-6	19	TRBV11-2	CASSLWSGTQHSGANVLTF
TRBJ2-1	12	TRBV29-1	CSVMAPPEEQFF
TRBJ2-1	15	TRBV7-2	CASSFSSGKLNEQFF
TRBJ2-6	16	TRBV12-3/TRBV12-4	CASSVNRGSGANVLTF
TRBJ2-3	15	TRBV7-2	CASSPQSGRTDTQYF
TRBJ1-3	15	TRBV11-2	CASSYDRTIGNTIYF
TRBJ1-1	15	TRBV11-3	CASSSPWGTLPEAFF
TRBJ1-2	12	TRBV7-9	CASSSRVGSYTF
TRBJ1-6	14	TRBV7-6	CASSPVSVSSPLHF
TRBJ1-3	15	TRBV20-1	CSAQTGTSSGNTIYF
TRBJ2-5	15	TRBV7-6	CASSLAIAGGETQYF
TRBJ2-7	16	TRBV7-2	CASSTGLAGVYGEQYF
TRBJ2-6	14	TRBV12-3/TRBV12-4	CASRALGLANVLTF
TRBJ2-2	15	TRBV6-5	CASSPVKWPTGELFF
TRBJ2-1	13	TRBV5-1	CASSLLGGLEQFF
TRBJ2-1	14	TRBV7-9	CASSATSPSNEQFF
TRBJ1-1	15	TRBV12-3/TRBV12-4	CASRNTGIWDTEAFF
TRBJ1-5	16	TRBV7-2	CASKQGGQYSNQPQHF
TRBJ1-2	13	TRBV5-6	CASSDRTFRRYTF
TRBJ2-3	17	TRBV5-1	CASSLQLRTSVSDTQYF